The 11 T cell receptor beta chains presented below share a single source sample, sequenced in a study of T cell responses to AZD1222 COVID-19 vaccine. Profiling relied on immunoSEQ multiplex PCR, and the TCRdb table lists in-frame clones only, not all of them. The top ten clones hold 7.5% to 8% of a sample with about 130,000 clones, roughly 88% of them seen once. Sequenced material: peripheral blood, taken on day 0 of AZD1222 vaccination. Every receptor here comes from an adult in good health.

The J gene is TRBJ1-5, the V gene TRBV18; 7 nucleotides line up with TRBD1. Trimming took 5 bases from V and 0 from J; bases not matched to a gene: 10. The CDR3 runs to 17 residues. Germline CDR1 and CDR2: KGHSH and LQKENI. CDR3 loop: CASSSATGSYSNQPQHF. The CDR3 DNA follows: TGTGCCAGCTCATCGGCGACAGGGAGTTATAGCAATCAGCCCCAGCATTTT.

The rearrangement links TRBV11-2 to TRBJ1-1; D not certain. The CDR3 totals 14 residues. V gave up 3 bases and J gave up 1 base, with 9 bases separating them. Per the germline V gene, CDR1 is SGHAT and CDR2 is FQNNGV. Here the CDR3 reads CASSLQARNTEAFF. The DNA for the CDR3 is TGTGCCAGCAGCTTGCAGGCGCGGAACACTGAAGCTTTCTTT.

The chain uses TRBV6-6 and TRBJ1-6; D may be TRBD1 (6 bases). Germline CDR1 reads MNHNY; CDR2 reads SVGAGI (reference sequence). V shed 10 bases and J shed 4 bases, with 17 bases lying between them. The CDR3 contains 15 residues. CDR3 bases: TGTGCCACCCGAGGAGGGCAGGGGTATAATTCACCCCTCCACTTT. Encoded protein: CATRGGQGYNSPLHF.

The chain couples TRBV30 to TRBJ1-2; 8 nucleotides align to TRBD1. J lost 2 bases, V lost 7 bases, and 9 bases had no gene match. Germline CDR1 reads GTSNPN; CDR2 reads SVGIG (reference sequence). The CDR3 is 14 residues long. The CDR3 loop is CASNGGQVNYGYTF. As DNA, the CDR3 is TGTGCCTCAAATGGGGGACAGGTGAACTATGGCTACACCTTC.

In DNA, the CDR3 is TGTGCCAGCAGTGAAGTTATTGCCCAGCATTTT. It specifies CASSEVIAQHF. The chain has TRBV6-1 and TRBJ1-5; D call uncertain. The V and J ends lost 1 base and 11 bases respectively, with 6 bases between them. Germline V gives CDR1 MNHNS, CDR2 SASEGT. The CDR3 sequence is 11 residues long.

The chain couples TRBV5-1 to TRBJ2-7; possibly TRBD2 for D (7 bases). CDR3 size: 14 residues. The germline V gene has CDR1 SGHRS and CDR2 YFSETQ. The V and J ends lost 5 bases and 0 bases respectively, with 12 bases between them. CDR3 DNA sequence: TGCGCCAGCAGAATAGGGGGGGACTCCTACGAGCAGTACTTC. Translating gives CASRIGGDSYEQYF.

This chain connects TRBV11-3 to TRBJ2-5, with D maybe TRBD2 (5 bases). Germline V gene sequence: CDR1 SGHNT, CDR2 YENEEA. This CDR3 has 15 residues. Trimming took 5 bases from V and 7 from J, leaving 20 bases between them. The CDR3 nucleotides read TGTGCCAGCAGCGTGTTGGAGGACGCCGGAGGGACCCAGTACTTC. Translating it yields CASSVLEDAGGTQYF.

Written as DNA, the CDR3 is TGTGCCAGCAGCAGGGACGGCAATCAGCCCCAGCATTTT. This gives the protein CASSRDGNQPQHF. The chain carries TRBV5-6 and TRBJ1-5; possible D gene TRBD1, 5 bases. V was trimmed by 4 bases and J by 2 bases, leaving 7 bases between them. This CDR3 comprises 13 residues. Germline lookup yields CDR1 SGHDT and CDR2 YYEEEE.

V gene TRBV5-8 combines with J gene TRBJ2-5; 14 nucleotides agree with TRBD2. The CDR3 has 17 residues. The germline V gene has CDR1 SGHTS and CDR2 YDEGEE. The ends lost 6 bases at V and 5 bases at J; junction bases unmatched: 12. The CDR3 protein is CASTPGLAGAERETQYF. In nucleotides, the CDR3 is TGTGCCAGCACCCCGGGACTAGCGGGAGCGGAGCGGGAGACCCAGTACTTC.

The chain uses TRBV20-1 and TRBJ1-5; D unclear. This CDR3 spans 16 amino acids. V dropped 3 bases and J dropped 1 base, with 16 bases sitting between them. Germline CDR1 and CDR2: DFQATT and SNEGSKA (reference sequence). The CDR3 loop reads CSASLLGQTSNQPQHF. CDR3 in DNA: TGCAGTGCTAGTTTGCTCGGTCAGACGAGCAATCAGCCCCAGCATTTT.

A remark on this clone: One junction end disagrees with the germline gene, perhaps due to a read error. The chain employs TRBV2 and TRBJ1-1; 7 bases are a match to TRBD1. The CDR3 runs 13 residues. Germline V lookup: CDR1 SNHLY, CDR2 FYNNEI. CDR3 DNA sequence: TGCCGCCCGACAGGGACTAGGAACACTGAAGCTTTCTTT. It codes for CRPTGTRNTEAFF. Supplemented by reference TRBV2 and TRBJ1-1, the full variable domain reads EPEVTQTPSHQVTQMGQEVILRCVPISNHLYFYWYRQILGQKVEFLVSFYNNEISEKSEIFDDQFSVERPDGSNFTLKIRSTKLEDSAMYFCRPTGTRNTEAFFGQGTRLTVV.